Shown below are 28 T cell receptor beta chains from a single sample sequenced in a study of blood T cell repertoires in COVID-19. Method: immunoSEQ multiplex PCR; TCRdb's copy keeps in-frame clones and lacks some. The sample shows hundreds of thousands of clones, around 87% of them seen only once. What was sequenced was peripheral blood. Source of these receptors: a woman in her 50s who had recovered from COVID-19.

This chain uses TRBV2 with TRBJ1-4, with 8 bases fitting TRBD1. Trimming removed 7 bases from V and 3 bases from J; junction bases left unmatched: 10. This CDR3 has 16 amino acids. Germline V gene data show CDR1 as SNHLY and CDR2 as FYNNEI. The CDR3 coding sequence is TGTGCCAGCAAGAGGGGACAGGCCCTCGCTAATGAAAAACTGTTTTTT. Translation gives CASKRGQALANEKLFF.

The V and J genes are TRBV6-5 and TRBJ1-1; D is uncertain. The V and J ends lost 4 bases and 4 bases respectively, with 7 bases between them. Per germline, CDR1 MNHEY and CDR2 SVGAGI. There are 12 residues in the CDR3. CDR3: CASSWAGTEAFF. The CDR3 nucleotides read TGTGCCAGCAGTTGGGCGGGCACTGAAGCTTTCTTT.

V usage is TRBV28 and J usage is TRBJ1-2, with D unresolved. In germline, CDR1 is MDHEN, CDR2 SYDVKM. V lost 4 bases, J lost 3 bases, and 18 bases lay in between. The CDR3 totals 16 residues. DNA for the CDR3: TGTGCCAGCAGTTCCCCGTCAAACTCCTGGTACTATGGCTACACCTTC. Its protein is CASSSPSNSWYYGYTF.

This clone was found a few times. This sequence joins TRBV11-2 and TRBJ1-5, with TRBD1 identical over 9 bases. Germline CDR1 SGHAT, CDR2 FQNNGV. The CDR3 contains 15 residues. The junction had 0 bases not matched to a gene; V was cut back by 1 base and J by 2 bases. The CDR3 nucleotides are TGTGCCAGCAGCTTAGGGACAGGGGGCAATCAGCCCCAGCATTTT. As protein: CASSLGTGGNQPQHF.

The chain has TRBV5-1 and TRBJ2-2, with a tentative D call TRBD2 (5 bases). The V end lost 2 bases, the J end lost 1 base, and 15 bases lay between the germline ends. This CDR3 has 17 amino acids. CDR1 and CDR2 from the germline V gene are SGHRS and YFSETQ. The CDR3 nucleotides are TGCGCCAGCAGCTTCTCGGTACGTCGGGGGAACACCGGGGAGCTGTTTTTT. This codes for CASSFSVRRGNTGELFF.

The genes are TRBV6-5 and TRBJ1-5, with a weak D call TRBD1 (6 bases). The V end was cut by 8 bases, the J end by 6 bases, with 14 bases between. The CDR3 has 13 amino acids. Germline CDR1 is MNHEY and CDR2 is SVGAGI. The DNA for the CDR3 is TGTGCCAGCTCGGACAGCTGGGGTCAGCCCCAGCATTTT. Its translation is CASSDSWGQPQHF.

The rearrangement joins TRBV7-2 to TRBJ2-1; 10 bases match TRBD2. Trimming at V came to 2 bases and at J to 4 bases, leaving 14 bases not matched to a gene. The CDR3 totals 19 residues. Per germline, CDR1 SGHTA and CDR2 FQGNSA. This chain's CDR3 is CASSLSASGGHPRYNEQFF. The DNA of the CDR3 is TGTGCCAGCAGCTTAAGTGCTAGCGGGGGTCACCCGCGATACAATGAGCAGTTCTTC. Full variable domain (remainder filled in from reference TRBV7-2 and TRBJ2-1): GAGVSQSPSNKVTEKGKDVELRCDPISGHTALYWYRQSLGQGLEFLIYFQGNSAPDKSGLPSDRFSAERTGGSVSTLTIQRTQQEDSAVYLCASSLSASGGHPRYNEQFFGPGTRLTVL.

The chain combines TRBV10-3 with TRBJ2-7, with D perhaps TRBD2 (6 bases). Germline lookup yields CDR1 ENHRY and CDR2 SYGVKD. V gave up 4 bases and J gave up 3 bases, with 13 bases separating them. This CDR3 is built from 14 residues. CDR3 sequence: CAISGPGLRYEQYF. Here the CDR3 DNA reads TGTGCCATCAGTGGACCGGGACTGCGCTACGAGCAGTACTTC.

This clone was seen once. This specimen includes other DNA sequences encoding the same CDR3. The CDR3 spells CATSDPLETQYF. The CDR3 DNA follows: TGTGCCACCAGTGATCCTTTGGAGACCCAGTACTTC. This chain uses TRBV24-1 with TRBJ2-5; no reliable D call. The germline V gene has CDR1 KGHDR and CDR2 SFDVKD. The CDR3 spans 12 residues. Trimming took off 3 bases at V and 5 bases at J, with 6 bases between the two ends.

The chain combines TRBV30 with TRBJ1-5; 8 bases fit TRBD1. This CDR3 region has 14 residues. V gave up 2 bases and J gave up 4 bases; unmatched junction bases: 4. The germline CDR1 and CDR2 sequences are GTSNPN and SVGIG (reference sequence). The CDR3 region is CAWSTGQANQPQHF. DNA of the CDR3: TGTGCCTGGAGTACGGGACAGGCGAATCAGCCCCAGCATTTT. Complete variable domain (other parts from reference TRBV30 and TRBJ1-5): SQTIHQWPATLVQPVGSPLSLECTVEGTSNPNLYWYRQAAGRGLQLLFYSVGIGQISSEVPQNLSASRPQDRQFILSSKKLLLSDSGFYLCAWSTGQANQPQHFGDGTRLSIL.

The genes are TRBV10-3 and TRBJ1-5; 7 bases agree with TRBD1. Trimming removed 6 bases from V and 4 bases from J; junction bases left unmatched: 6. This CDR3 has 14 residues. Germline V lookup: CDR1 ENHRY, CDR2 SYGVKD. CDR3 residues: CAIRAQGENQPQHF. The CDR3 region has the DNA TGTGCCATCAGGGCCCAGGGGGAAAATCAGCCCCAGCATTTT.

Only one count was recorded for this clone. V is TRBV30 and J is TRBJ1-1; 7 bases fit TRBD1. The J segment lost 6 bases and the V segment lost 3 bases, leaving 7 bases of the junction unmatched. There are 13 residues in the CDR3. The germline CDR1 and CDR2 sequences are GTSNPN and SVGIG (reference sequence). This CDR3 is CAWSPGGASEAFF. The CDR3 DNA reads as TGTGCCTGGAGCCCAGGGGGTGCGTCTGAAGCTTTCTTT.

This chain joins TRBV5-1 and TRBJ2-3; TRBD2 aligns across 9 bases. The CDR3 is 15 amino acids. Germline V gives CDR1 SGHRS, CDR2 YFSETQ. After removal of 3 bases from V and 2 bases from J, the junction contained 4 bases not matched to a gene. The CDR3 DNA sequence: TGCGCCAGCAGCTCCGGACTAGCGCCCACAGATACGCAGTATTTT. Translated: CASSSGLAPTDTQYF.

A note on this clone: The sample contains more than one DNA sequence encoding this CDR3. The chain uses TRBV2 and TRBJ2-7; D possibly corresponds to TRBD1 (5 bases). Germline CDR1 is SNHLY and CDR2 is FYNNEI. The CDR3 extends over 12 amino acids. The V gene lost 2 bases and the J gene lost 3 bases, with 5 bases spanning the gap. CDR3 loop: CASSEQGYEQYF. The CDR3 DNA reads as TGTGCCAGCAGTGAACAGGGCTACGAGCAGTACTTC. Full variable domain (rest looked up from reference TRBV2 and TRBJ2-7): EPEVTQTPSHQVTQMGQEVILRCVPISNHLYFYWYRQILGQKVEFLVSFYNNEISEKSEIFDDQFSVERPDGSNFTLKIRSTKLEDSAMYFCASSEQGYEQYFGPGTRLTVT.

With regard to this clone: This sample includes further DNA sequences coding for the same CDR3. The V call is TRBV11-2, the J call TRBJ1-4, with a tentative D call TRBD1 (6 bases). The CDR3 contains 13 residues. The germline V and J ends were trimmed by 5 bases and 8 bases, with 12 bases remaining between them. Germline loops: CDR1 SGHAT, CDR2 FQNNGV. The CDR3 nucleotides are TGTGCCAGCAGCCGGGGGGCCAGGGAAAAACTGTTTTTT. Encoded protein: CASSRGAREKLFF.

The chain employs TRBV5-1 and TRBJ1-5, with 9 bases lining up with TRBD1. The CDR3 spans 14 residues. V trimming: 4 bases; J trimming: 7 bases; junction bases outside the gene matches: 6. Per the germline V gene, CDR1 is SGHRS and CDR2 is YFSETQ. This chain's CDR3 is CASSPTGGDQPQHF. The CDR3 bases are TGCGCCAGCAGCCCGACAGGGGGGGACCAGCCCCAGCATTTT.

The chain links TRBV5-1 to TRBJ2-1, with 8 bases lining up with TRBD2. V gave up 4 bases and J gave up 4 bases; unmatched junction bases: 10. Germline V CDR1 and CDR2: SGHRS, YFSETQ. The CDR3 has 16 amino acids. The CDR3 region has the DNA TGCGCCAGCAGCCCCGGGAGGGAGGGCAGGTACAATGAGCAGTTCTTC. It translates to CASSPGREGRYNEQFF. The full variable domain, completed using reference TRBV5-1 and TRBJ2-1, is KAGVTQTPRYLIKTRGQQVTLSCSPISGHRSVSWYQQTPGQGLQFLFEYFSETQRNKGNFPGRFSGRQFSNSRSEMNVSTLELGDSALYLCASSPGREGRYNEQFFGPGTRLTVL.

Only one count was recorded for this clone. The rearrangement joins TRBV19 to TRBJ1-4, with a possible D match to TRBD1 (5 bases). Germline CDR1 reads LNHDA; CDR2 reads SQIVND (reference sequence). The V end was cut by 8 bases, the J end by 2 bases, with 12 bases between. The CDR3 covers 14 residues. In nucleotides, the CDR3 is TGTGCCAGTGGACAATCTCCCACTAATGAAAAACTGTTTTTT. Its translation: CASGQSPTNEKLFF.

The chain employs TRBV7-9 and TRBJ2-5; weak D call: TRBD2 (6 bases). The CDR3 is made up of 15 amino acids. Germline CDR1 is SEHNR and CDR2 is FQNEAQ (reference sequence). Trimming took off 3 bases at V and 4 bases at J, with 15 bases between the two ends. As DNA, the CDR3 is TGTGCCAGCAGCTTCAGACGAGTGGGGGGAGAGACCCAGTACTTC. Translation gives CASSFRRVGGETQYF.

The rearrangement joins TRBV5-4 to TRBJ2-1; D possibly corresponds to TRBD2 (5 bases). This CDR3 has 14 residues. CDR1 and CDR2 (germline): SGHNT, YYREEE (reference sequence). Deletions cut 4 bases from V and 3 bases from J, with 11 bases between. The CDR3 nucleotides are TGTGCCAGCAGCCCACCCGGGGACTACAATGAGCAGTTCTTC. It is translated as CASSPPGDYNEQFF.

A remark on this clone: Germline is not matched at one junction end, which may reflect a read error. This sequence joins TRBV7-7 and TRBJ2-2, with TRBD2 identical over 9 bases. Germline V gene data show CDR1 as SSHAT and CDR2 as FNYEAQ (reference sequence). The CDR3 totals 16 residues. The CDR3 region is CASSSGLAKNTGELFF. The DNA for the CDR3 is TGTGCTAGCAGCTCGGGACTAGCAAAGAACACCGGGGAGCTGTTTTTT.

This chain links TRBV4-2 with TRBJ1-1, with D possibly being TRBD1 (6 bases). This CDR3 spans 12 amino acids. The V end was cut by 5 bases, the J end by 13 bases, with 17 bases between. Looked up from germline, CDR1 is LGHNA and CDR2 is YNFKEQ. The CDR3 loop reads CASSILGGLGFF. CDR3 sequence (DNA): TGTGCCAGCAGCATTTTGGGGGGGCTCGGTTTCTTT.

V gene TRBV4-3 combines with J gene TRBJ1-4; the D is unclear. The V gene lost 3 bases and the J gene lost 7 bases, with 12 bases spanning the gap. In germline, CDR1 is LGHNA, CDR2 YSLEER. This CDR3 is built from 14 residues. The CDR3 region is CASSHETAGEKLFF. The CDR3 region has the DNA TGCGCCAGCAGCCATGAAACAGCGGGTGAAAAACTGTTTTTT.

This chain connects TRBV11-1 to TRBJ2-1; 7 positions agree with TRBD2. The CDR3 contains 15 residues. CDR1 is SGHAT, CDR2 FQDESV, per germline (reference sequence). Unmatched junction bases numbered 6, after V lost 7 bases and J lost 0 bases. The CDR3 region has the DNA TGTGCCAGCAACGGCGGGAGCGCCTCCTACAATGAGCAGTTCTTC. It translates to CASNGGSASYNEQFF.

The rearrangement links TRBV7-2 to TRBJ2-4; a possible D gene is TRBD2 (5 bases). CDR1 SGHTA and CDR2 FQGNSA come from the germline V gene. Trimming stripped 1 base from V and 1 base from J, with 17 bases between. The CDR3 totals 18 residues. The CDR3 protein is CASSLVGVRNSAKNIQYF. In DNA, the CDR3 is TGTGCCAGCAGCTTAGTCGGGGTCAGGAACTCGGCCAAAAACATTCAGTACTTC.

Details on this clone: Other nucleotide sequences in the sample specify the same CDR3. This chain connects TRBV11-2 to TRBJ2-2; 8 nucleotides agree with TRBD1. The CDR3 is 15 amino acids. Trimming cost V 3 bases and J 5 bases; bases outside gene matches: 5. The germline CDR1 and CDR2 sequences are SGHAT and FQNNGV. The DNA for the CDR3 is TGTGCCAGCAGCTTCGCAGGGGGCGGTACCGGGGAGCTGTTTTTT. Residues: CASSFAGGGTGELFF.

The chain recombines TRBV4-3 with TRBJ2-6, with D possibly being TRBD2 (5 bases). The CDR3 is made up of 17 amino acids. Germline V gives CDR1 LGHNA, CDR2 YSLEER. Trimming took 2 bases from V and 0 from J, leaving 11 bases between them. The CDR3 reads CASSQIGLRSGANVLTF. DNA for the CDR3: TGCGCCAGCAGCCAAATTGGACTCCGCTCTGGGGCCAACGTCCTGACTTTC.

This chain joins TRBV11-3 and TRBJ2-2; D gene ambiguous. From germline, CDR1 is SGHNT and CDR2 YENEEA. CDR3 length: 12 residues. V lost 2 bases and J lost 7, with 5 bases in between. The CDR3 DNA sequence: TGTGCCAGCAGCTTATCTAACGGGGAGCTGTTTTTT. Its translation is CASSLSNGELFF. The variable domain in full, completed from reference TRBV11-3 and TRBJ2-2, reads EAGVVQSPRYKIIEKKQPVAFWCNPISGHNTLYWYLQNLGQGPELLIRYENEEAVDDSQLPKDRFSAERLKGVDSTLKIQPAELGDSAVYLCASSLSNGELFFGEGSRLTVL.